A single TCR beta chain is shown here with its context. The antigen remains undetermined. Profiled with immunoSEQ multiplex PCR; TCRdb holds only in-frame clones, not every one. The sample records more than 100,000 clones, about 90% being singletons. This sample was included in a study of T cell responses to AZD1222 COVID-19 vaccine. Findings and caveats of the study: Spike-specific TCRs gained breadth and depth after people received two AZD1222 doses. Within unmutated variant regions lay the reported targets of nearly half of spike-specific TCRs.

This CDR3 has 14 amino acids. Trimming left V 7 bases short and J 4 bases short, with 16 bases between. CDR1 is SQVTM, CDR2 ANQGSEA, per germline. The genes are TRBV29-1 and TRBJ1-4; D is possibly TRBD1 (6 bases). The sequence came from an adult who received the AZD1222 COVID-19 vaccine. The sequencing used peripheral blood, collected 28 days after the second AZD1222 dose. CDR3 loop: CSASDRSVNEKLFF. The CDR3 DNA reads TGCAGCGCTTCCGACAGGTCGGTTAATGAAAAACTGTTTTTT. Drawing the rest from reference TRBV29-1 and TRBJ1-4, the complete variable domain is SAVISQKPSRDICQRGTSLTIQCQVDSQVTMMFWYRQQPGQSLTLIATANQGSEATYESGFVIDKFPISRPNLTFSTLTVSNMSPEDSSIYLCSASDRSVNEKLFFGSGTQLSVL.